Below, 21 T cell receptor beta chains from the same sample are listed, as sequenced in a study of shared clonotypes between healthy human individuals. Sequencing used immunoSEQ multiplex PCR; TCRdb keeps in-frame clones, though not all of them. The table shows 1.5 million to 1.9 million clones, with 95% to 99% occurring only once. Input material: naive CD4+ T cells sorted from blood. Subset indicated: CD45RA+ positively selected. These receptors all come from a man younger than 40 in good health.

The DNA for the CDR3 is TGTGCCTGGAGTGCGCTAGCGGGAGGACTAGGGGAGCAGTACTTC. This codes for CAWSALAGGLGEQYF. The chain carries TRBV30 and TRBJ2-7; TRBD2 matches at 11 bases. CDR3 size: 15 residues. Germline CDR1 GTSNPN, CDR2 SVGIG (reference sequence). The V gene end was trimmed by 1 base and the J gene end by 7 bases; junction bases not matched to a gene: 9.

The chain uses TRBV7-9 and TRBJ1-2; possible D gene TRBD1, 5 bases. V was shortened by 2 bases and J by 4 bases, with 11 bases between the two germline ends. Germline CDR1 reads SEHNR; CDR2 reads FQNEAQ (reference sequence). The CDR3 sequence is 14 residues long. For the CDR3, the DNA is TGTGCCAGCAGCTTAAGCGGGACTTCCTATGGCTACACCTTC. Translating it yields CASSLSGTSYGYTF.

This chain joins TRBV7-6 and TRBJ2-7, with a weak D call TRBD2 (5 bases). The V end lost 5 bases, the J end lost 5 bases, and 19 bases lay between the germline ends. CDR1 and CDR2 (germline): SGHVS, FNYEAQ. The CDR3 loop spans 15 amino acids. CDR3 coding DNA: TGTGCCAGCAGCGACCAGCGGAGGAGCGTCCACGAGCAGTACTTC. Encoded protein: CASSDQRRSVHEQYF.

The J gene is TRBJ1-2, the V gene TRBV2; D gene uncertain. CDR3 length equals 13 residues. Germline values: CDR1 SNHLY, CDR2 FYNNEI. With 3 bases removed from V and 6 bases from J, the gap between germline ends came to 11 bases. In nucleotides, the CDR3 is TGTGCCAGCAGTGAGAGACAAACGCATGGCTACACCTTC. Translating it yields CASSERQTHGYTF.

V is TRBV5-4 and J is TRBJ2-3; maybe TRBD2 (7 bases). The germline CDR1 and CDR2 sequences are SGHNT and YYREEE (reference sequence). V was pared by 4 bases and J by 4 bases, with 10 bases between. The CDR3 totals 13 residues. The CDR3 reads CASSGGGPDTQYF. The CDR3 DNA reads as TGTGCCAGCAGCGGGGGGGGCCCAGATACGCAGTATTTT. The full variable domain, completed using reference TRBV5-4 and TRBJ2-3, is ETGVTQSPTHLIKTRGQQVTLRCSSQSGHNTVSWYQQALGQGPQFIFQYYREEENGRGNFPPRFSGLQFPNYSSELNVNALELDDSALYLCASSGGGPDTQYFGPGTRLTVL.

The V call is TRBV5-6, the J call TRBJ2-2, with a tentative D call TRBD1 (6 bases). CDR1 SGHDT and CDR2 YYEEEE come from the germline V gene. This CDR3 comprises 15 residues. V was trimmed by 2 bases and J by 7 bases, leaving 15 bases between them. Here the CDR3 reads CASSFTAIGGGELFF. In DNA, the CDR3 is TGTGCCAGCAGCTTTACGGCCATAGGGGGCGGGGAGCTGTTTTTT. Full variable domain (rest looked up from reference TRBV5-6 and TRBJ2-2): DAGVTQSPTHLIKTRGQQVTLRCSPKSGHDTVSWYQQALGQGPQFIFQYYEEEERQRGNFPDRFSGHQFPNYSSELNVNALLLGDSALYLCASSFTAIGGGELFFGEGSRLTVL.

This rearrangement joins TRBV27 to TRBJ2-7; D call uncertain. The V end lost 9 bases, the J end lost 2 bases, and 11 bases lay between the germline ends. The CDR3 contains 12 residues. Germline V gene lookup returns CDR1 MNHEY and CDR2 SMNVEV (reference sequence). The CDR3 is CARAFTAYEQYF. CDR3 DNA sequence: TGTGCCAGGGCCTTTACGGCCTACGAGCAGTACTTC.

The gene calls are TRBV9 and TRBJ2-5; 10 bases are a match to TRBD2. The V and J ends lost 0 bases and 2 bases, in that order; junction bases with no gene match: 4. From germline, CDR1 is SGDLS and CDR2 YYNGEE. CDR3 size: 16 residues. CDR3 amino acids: CASSVGLAGVQETQYF. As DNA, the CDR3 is TGTGCCAGCAGCGTAGGGCTAGCGGGAGTTCAAGAGACCCAGTACTTC.

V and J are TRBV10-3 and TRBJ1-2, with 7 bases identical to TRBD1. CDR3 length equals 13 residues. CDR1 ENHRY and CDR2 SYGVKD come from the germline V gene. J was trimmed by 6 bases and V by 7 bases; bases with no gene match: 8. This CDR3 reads CAINPAGGNGYTF. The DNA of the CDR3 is TGTGCCATCAACCCTGCAGGGGGTAATGGCTACACCTTC.

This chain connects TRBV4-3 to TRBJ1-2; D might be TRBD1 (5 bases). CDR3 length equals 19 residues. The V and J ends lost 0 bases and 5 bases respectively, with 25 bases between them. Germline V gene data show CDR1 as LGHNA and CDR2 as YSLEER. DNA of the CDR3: TGCGCCAGCAGCCAAGAACAAAACATTCAGGGTCGCCTTACTTATGGCTACACCTTC. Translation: CASSQEQNIQGRLTYGYTF.

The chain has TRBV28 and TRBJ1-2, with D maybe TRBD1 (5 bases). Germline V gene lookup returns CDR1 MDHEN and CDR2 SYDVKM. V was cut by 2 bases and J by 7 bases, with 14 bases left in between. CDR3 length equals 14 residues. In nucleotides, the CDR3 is TGTGCCAGCAGTTTACCTCAGGGCCTTGGTGGCTACACCTTC. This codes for CASSLPQGLGGYTF.

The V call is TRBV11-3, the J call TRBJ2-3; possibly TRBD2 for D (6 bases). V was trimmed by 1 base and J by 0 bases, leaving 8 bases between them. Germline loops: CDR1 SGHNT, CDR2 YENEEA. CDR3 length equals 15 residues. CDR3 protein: CASSLGGGSTDTQYF. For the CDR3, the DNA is TGTGCCAGCAGCTTAGGCGGAGGGAGCACAGATACGCAGTATTTT.

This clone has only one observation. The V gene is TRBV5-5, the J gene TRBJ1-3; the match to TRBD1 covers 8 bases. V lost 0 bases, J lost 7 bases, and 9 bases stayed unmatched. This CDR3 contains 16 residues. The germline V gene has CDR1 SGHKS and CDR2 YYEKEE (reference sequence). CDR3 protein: CASSLEAGGLRNTIYF. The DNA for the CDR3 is TGTGCCAGCAGCTTGGAGGCAGGGGGCCTGCGGAACACCATATATTTT.

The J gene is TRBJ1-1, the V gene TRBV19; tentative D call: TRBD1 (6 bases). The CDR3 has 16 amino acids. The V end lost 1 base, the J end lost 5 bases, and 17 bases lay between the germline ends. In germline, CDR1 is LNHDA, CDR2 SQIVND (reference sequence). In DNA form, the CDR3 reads TGTGCCAGTAGTATAGGATCCGGGGGCGTGAGGACTGAAGCTTTCTTT. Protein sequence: CASSIGSGGVRTEAFF. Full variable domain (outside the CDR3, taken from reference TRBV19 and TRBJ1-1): DGGITQSPKYLFRKEGQNVTLSCEQNLNHDAMYWYRQDPGQGLRLIYYSQIVNDFQKGDIAEGYSVSREKKESFPLTVTSAQKNPTAFYLCASSIGSGGVRTEAFFGQGTRLTVV.

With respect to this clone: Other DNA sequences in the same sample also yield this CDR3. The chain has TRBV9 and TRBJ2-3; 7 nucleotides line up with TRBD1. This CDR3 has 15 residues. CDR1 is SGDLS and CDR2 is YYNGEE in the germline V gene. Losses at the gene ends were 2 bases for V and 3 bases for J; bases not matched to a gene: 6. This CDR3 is CASSVGTVVTDTQYF. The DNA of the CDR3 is TGTGCCAGCAGCGTCGGGACAGTAGTAACAGATACGCAGTATTTT.

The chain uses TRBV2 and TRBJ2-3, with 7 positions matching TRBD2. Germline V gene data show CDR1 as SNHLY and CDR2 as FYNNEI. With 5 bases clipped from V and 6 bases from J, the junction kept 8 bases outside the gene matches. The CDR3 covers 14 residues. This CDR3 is CASSSGTKVDTQYF. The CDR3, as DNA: TGTGCCAGCAGTTCCGGGACTAAAGTGGATACGCAGTATTTT.

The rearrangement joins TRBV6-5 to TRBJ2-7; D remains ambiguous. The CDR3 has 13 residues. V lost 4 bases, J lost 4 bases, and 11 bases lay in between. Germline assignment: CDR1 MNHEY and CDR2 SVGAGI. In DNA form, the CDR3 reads TGTGCCAGCAGTTCCAATCTAGTTTACGAGCAGTACTTC. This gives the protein CASSSNLVYEQYF.

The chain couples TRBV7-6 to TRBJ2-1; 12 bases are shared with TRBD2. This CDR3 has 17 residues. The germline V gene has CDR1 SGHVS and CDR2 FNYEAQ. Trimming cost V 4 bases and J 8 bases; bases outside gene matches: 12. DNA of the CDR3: TGTGCCAGCAGCTCCGGACTAGCGGGAAACCTGGTCCATGAGCAGTTCTTC. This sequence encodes CASSSGLAGNLVHEQFF. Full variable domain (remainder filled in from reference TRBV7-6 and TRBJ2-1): GAGVSQSPRYKVTKRGQDVALRCDPISGHVSLYWYRQALGQGPEFLTYFNYEAQQDKSGLPNDRFSAERPEGSISTLTIQRTEQRDSAMYRCASSSGLAGNLVHEQFFGPGTRLTVL.

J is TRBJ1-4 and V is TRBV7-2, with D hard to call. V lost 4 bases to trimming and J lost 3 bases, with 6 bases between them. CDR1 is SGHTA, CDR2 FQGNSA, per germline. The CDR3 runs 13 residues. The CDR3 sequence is CASSSHPNEKLFF. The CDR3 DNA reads TGTGCCAGCAGCTCCCACCCTAATGAAAAACTGTTTTTT. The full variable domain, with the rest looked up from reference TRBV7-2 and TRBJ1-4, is GAGVSQSPSNKVTEKGKDVELRCDPISGHTALYWYRQSLGQGLEFLIYFQGNSAPDKSGLPSDRFSAERTGGSVSTLTIQRTQQEDSAVYLCASSSHPNEKLFFGSGTQLSVL.

The CDR3 DNA is TGTGCCAGCAGCGTTCGTCTAGCGGGAGGCGAGCAGTACTTC. Encoded protein: CASSVRLAGGEQYF. The rearrangement uses TRBV9 and TRBJ2-7; 11 positions match TRBD2. The V gene end was trimmed by 2 bases and the J gene end by 6 bases; junction bases not matched to a gene: 4. Germline values: CDR1 SGDLS, CDR2 YYNGEE. The CDR3 totals 14 residues. Full variable domain (missing parts from reference TRBV9 and TRBJ2-7): DSGVTQTPKHLITATGQRVTLRCSPRSGDLSVYWYQQSLDQGLQFLIQYYNGEERAKGNILERFSAQQFPDLHSELNLSSLELGDSALYFCASSVRLAGGEQYFGPGTRLTVT.

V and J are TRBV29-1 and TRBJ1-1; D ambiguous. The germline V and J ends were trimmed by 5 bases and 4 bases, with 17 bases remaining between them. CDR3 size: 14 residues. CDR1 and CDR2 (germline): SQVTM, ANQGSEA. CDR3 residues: CSVQTAALGTEAFF. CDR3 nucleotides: TGCAGCGTTCAAACCGCGGCCCTAGGCACTGAAGCTTTCTTT.